One and the same sample provided the 3 T cell receptor beta chains below, sequenced in a study of PD-1 blockade in classical Hodgkin lymphoma. All patients relapsed after autologous stem cell transplantation, and brentuximab vedotin exposure varied. Sequenced by immunoSEQ multiplex PCR; TCRdb stores in-frame clones only, minus some. The sample contains over 35,000 clones, 85% to 90% of which appear only once. Here the sequenced sample was peripheral blood mononuclear cells (PBMCs), taken at baseline. Receptor source: a human donor with classical Hodgkin lymphoma.

This chain connects TRBV12-5 to TRBJ1-4; D uncertain. This CDR3 spans 13 amino acids. Germline V gene data show CDR1 as LGHNT and CDR2 as FRNRAP. V lost 6 bases, J lost 0 bases, and 5 bases lay in between. CDR3 nucleotide sequence: TGTGCTAGTGGACGGGCAACTAATGAAAAACTGTTTTTT. It is translated as CASGRATNEKLFF.

The CDR3 bases are TGTGCCAGCCAGCGGGACAGTGATAATGAAAAACTGTTTTTT. Residues: CASQRDSDNEKLFF. This chain joins TRBV6-1 and TRBJ1-4, with 7 positions matching TRBD1. CDR3 length: 14 amino acids. Germline V gene lookup returns CDR1 MNHNS and CDR2 SASEGT. J lost 4 bases, V lost 8 bases, and 7 bases had no gene match.

The rearrangement joins TRBV5-4 to TRBJ2-3, with 9 bases aligning to TRBD2. This CDR3 spans 19 amino acids. Trimming took 5 bases from V and 3 from J; bases not matched to a gene: 19. The germline V gene has CDR1 SGHNT and CDR2 YYREEE (reference sequence). CDR3 nucleotides: TGTGCCAGCAGTCCTCGAGGGGCGACTAGCGGAGGGGTTACAGATACGCAGTATTTT. Residues: CASSPRGATSGGVTDTQYF.